The 14 T cell receptor beta chains given below trace back to one sample, sequenced in a study of blood T cell repertoires in COVID-19. Profiling relied on immunoSEQ multiplex PCR, and the TCRdb table lists in-frame clones only, not all of them. The sample has about 95,000 clones, 84% seen once. Sequencing was carried out using peripheral blood. The receptor set was obtained from a human donor in a cohort sampled during active COVID-19.

V gene TRBV6-1 combines with J gene TRBJ2-1, with 7 positions matching TRBD1. The CDR3 has 16 residues. V lost 1 base to trimming and J lost 2 bases; unmatched junction nucleotides: 5. From germline, CDR1 is MNHNS and CDR2 SASEGT. The CDR3 here is CASSEVRGPAYNEQFF. CDR3 bases: TGTGCCAGCAGTGAAGTGAGGGGGCCGGCCTACAATGAGCAGTTCTTC.

This clone came up a few times. V usage is TRBV5-4 and J usage is TRBJ1-2, with 7 positions matching TRBD1. V shed 5 bases and J 4 bases; nucleotides not matched to a gene: 8. The germline V gene has CDR1 SGHNT and CDR2 YYREEE (reference sequence). CDR3 length equals 14 residues. CDR3 in DNA: TGTGCCAGCAGAGGGCCAGGGGGACCCTATGGCTACACCTTC. Translated: CASRGPGGPYGYTF.

V gene TRBV28 combines with J gene TRBJ2-3; 11 bases map to TRBD2. The CDR3 has 15 residues. Germline V lookup: CDR1 MDHEN, CDR2 SYDVKM. The ends lost 2 bases at V and 4 bases at J; junction bases unmatched: 2. The CDR3: CASSLRGLAADTQYF. CDR3 DNA: TGTGCCAGCAGTTTAAGGGGACTAGCGGCAGATACGCAGTATTTT.

CDR3 sequence (DNA): TGTGCCAGTAGCCCTCAACCAGGGGGAGAGACCCAGTACTTC. Translated, it gives CASSPQPGGETQYF. The chain recombines TRBV19 with TRBJ2-5; 7 bases align to TRBD1. Trimming removed 6 bases from V and 4 bases from J; junction bases left unmatched: 8. Germline-derived CDR1 and CDR2 are LNHDA and SQIVND (reference sequence). The CDR3 is made up of 14 amino acids.

The rearrangement uses TRBV25-1 and TRBJ2-7; 9 nucleotides agree with TRBD2. This CDR3 contains 15 residues. Germline V gene lookup returns CDR1 MGHDK and CDR2 SYGVNS. The V gene end was trimmed by 4 bases and the J gene end by 2 bases; junction bases not matched to a gene: 6. The CDR3 DNA is TGTGCCAGCAGTGTACCGGGACTAGCCCCCTACGAGCAGTACTTC. Protein product: CASSVPGLAPYEQYF.

The chain recombines TRBV12-3 or TRBV12-4 with TRBJ1-1; 8 bases match TRBD1. The J segment lost 10 bases and the V segment lost 5 bases, leaving 6 bases of the junction unmatched. The CDR3 has 12 amino acids. CDR3 in amino acids: CASSHLRGRAFF. The CDR3 nucleotides read TGTGCCAGCAGTCATCTCAGGGGGCGAGCTTTCTTT.

J is TRBJ2-7 and V is TRBV12-3 or TRBV12-4; 7 nucleotides agree with TRBD1. J lost 3 bases, V lost 6 bases, and 2 bases had no gene match. The CDR3 has 12 amino acids. CDR3 in DNA: TGTGCCAGCAGACGACAGGGCTACGAGCAGTACTTC. Residues: CASRRQGYEQYF.

This clone was observed once. The gene calls are TRBV28 and TRBJ2-5, with 7 bases aligning to TRBD1. Unmatched junction bases numbered 9, after V lost 6 bases and J lost 5 bases. CDR3 length equals 14 residues. Germline V gene sequence: CDR1 MDHEN, CDR2 SYDVKM. Here the CDR3 DNA reads TGTGCCAGCAGCCCCAGACAGGGAGTGGAGACCCAGTACTTC. Translating gives CASSPRQGVETQYF.

The count of this clone is one. The chain couples TRBV24-1 to TRBJ2-3; 7 positions agree with TRBD1. Unmatched junction bases numbered 8, after V lost 3 bases and J lost 0 bases. CDR1 and CDR2 from the germline V gene are KGHDR and SFDVKD. This CDR3 has 17 residues. The CDR3 here is CATSDPPGQVSTDTQYF. The CDR3 DNA sequence: TGTGCCACCAGTGATCCACCCGGACAGGTTAGCACAGATACGCAGTATTTT.

The chain has TRBV6-5 and TRBJ2-3; 9 bases map to TRBD2. Trimming removed 4 bases from V and 4 bases from J; junction bases left unmatched: 6. This CDR3 has 15 residues. From germline, CDR1 is MNHEY and CDR2 SVGAGI. The CDR3 DNA reads TGTGCCAGCAGTTCGAGCGGCGGGGGGGCAGATACGCAGTATTTT. Its translation is CASSSSGGGADTQYF.

The V gene is TRBV18, the J gene TRBJ2-7; 8 nucleotides agree with TRBD2. The V gene's germline CDR1 is KGHSH and CDR2 LQKENI. V shed 2 bases, J shed 6 bases, and the junction held 9 bases outside the gene matches. The CDR3 loop spans 15 amino acids. The CDR3 region is CASSPIEAGAAEQYF. The DNA of the CDR3 is TGTGCCAGCTCACCAATCGAAGCGGGAGCCGCCGAGCAGTACTTC.

V is TRBV20-1 and J is TRBJ2-7; TRBD1 matches at 7 bases. Trimming took 3 bases from V and 2 from J; bases not matched to a gene: 1. CDR3 length: 12 amino acids. Germline values: CDR1 DFQATT, CDR2 SNEGSKA (reference sequence). CDR3 nucleotide sequence: TGCAGTGCTAGTGGACAGGCCTACGAGCAGTACTTC. Its translation is CSASGQAYEQYF.

J is TRBJ2-4 and V is TRBV7-8, with 9 bases fitting TRBD2. The CDR3 consists of 17 residues. The junction had 7 bases not matched to a gene; V was cut back by 3 bases and J by 1 base. CDR1 is SGHVS and CDR2 is FQNEAQ in the germline V gene. The CDR3, as DNA: TGTGCCAGCAGCTTCCCGCGGGGGGGTGAGGCCAAAAACATTCAGTACTTC. It is translated as CASSFPRGGEAKNIQYF.

The CDR3 spells CASSSGQGGPNYGYTF. DNA of the CDR3: TGTGCCAGCTCATCCGGACAGGGGGGACCTAACTATGGCTACACCTTC. The chain employs TRBV18 and TRBJ1-2, with 10 bases identical to TRBD1. V trimming: 5 bases; J trimming: 0 bases; junction bases outside the gene matches: 6. The CDR3 runs to 16 residues. From germline, CDR1 is KGHSH and CDR2 LQKENI.